Listed below are T cell receptor beta chains from one sample, sequenced in a study of shared clonotypes between healthy human individuals. Generated by immunoSEQ multiplex PCR, the TCRdb table keeps only in-frame clones and is missing some. Here the sample spans about 600,000 clones, around 95% being singletons. The sequencing input was naive CD8+ T cells sorted from blood. The receptors here all came from a woman in her twenties or thirties in good health. CDR3s include the opening cysteine and the closing phenylalanine or tryptophan. A D gene is named only where the DNA matches it firmly. Expanded clones are given a class, and other clones once, few, many or no size at all.

clone_size: NA
v_call: TRBV28
j_call: TRBJ1-6
d_call: NA
cdr3_nt: TGTGCCAGCAGTCCCCACAGGGTGGTGGATTCACCCCTCCACTTT
cdr3_aa: CASSPHRVVDSPLHF

clone_size: once
v_call: TRBV4-2
j_call: TRBJ2-1
d_call: TRBD2
cdr3_nt: TGTGCCAGCAGCCCTAAATTAGCGGGAGAAAACCGGTTGGACAATGAGCAGTTCTTC
cdr3_aa: CASSPKLAGENRLDNEQFF

clone_size: NA
v_call: TRBV27
j_call: TRBJ2-7
d_call: NA
cdr3_nt: TGTGCCAGCAGTTCCGTAGGCTCCTACGAGCAGTACTTC
cdr3_aa: CASSSVGSYEQYF

clone_size: once
v_call: TRBV28
j_call: TRBJ1-5
d_call: NA
cdr3_nt: TGTGCCAGCAGTTTACAGGTCGCCAATCAGCCCCAGCATTTT
cdr3_aa: CASSLQVANQPQHF

clone_size: NA
v_call: TRBV27
j_call: TRBJ2-7
d_call: NA
cdr3_nt: TGTGCCAGCAGTTACGAGGCTGGCTACGAGCAGTACTTC
cdr3_aa: CASSYEAGYEQYF

clone_size: NA
v_call: TRBV4-1
j_call: TRBJ2-7
d_call: TRBD2
cdr3_nt: TGCGCCAGCAGCCAAAGCACTAGCGGGATCCTCTACGAGCAGTACTTC
cdr3_aa: CASSQSTSGILYEQYF

clone_size: NA
v_call: TRBV7-9
j_call: TRBJ1-2
d_call: NA
cdr3_nt: TGTGCCAGCAGCCCCCCCACGGCGAACTATGGCTACACCTTC
cdr3_aa: CASSPPTANYGYTF

clone_size: NA
v_call: TRBV28
j_call: TRBJ2-2
d_call: NA
cdr3_nt: TGTGCCAGCAGCCTTCGAGGCTGGGAGCTGTTTTTT
cdr3_aa: CASSLRGWELFF

clone_size: NA
v_call: TRBV11-2
j_call: TRBJ2-5
d_call: NA
cdr3_nt: TGTGCCAGCAGCCTCGGACAGAATGAAGAGACCCAGTACTTC
cdr3_aa: CASSLGQNEETQYF

clone_size: NA
v_call: TRBV29-1
j_call: TRBJ2-7
d_call: NA
cdr3_nt: TGCAGCGTTGCGGCCAGCGGGCTATCCTACGAGCAGTACTTC
cdr3_aa: CSVAASGLSYEQYF

clone_size: NA
v_call: TRBV11-2
j_call: TRBJ1-5
d_call: NA
cdr3_nt: TGTGCCAGCAGCGCATCCGGGAGGAGGCTGAATCAGCCCCAGCATTTT
cdr3_aa: CASSASGRRLNQPQHF

clone_size: once
v_call: TRBV7-6
j_call: TRBJ2-3
d_call: NA
cdr3_nt: TGTGCCAGCAGCTTTAAAACCGGGTCCCAGAGAGGTTCCACAGATACGCAGTATTTT
cdr3_aa: CASSFKTGSQRGSTDTQYF

clone_size: once
v_call: TRBV29-1
j_call: TRBJ1-1
d_call: TRBD1
cdr3_nt: TGCAGCGTAGCGACAGGGATGGGAGCTTTCTTT
cdr3_aa: CSVATGMGAFF

clone_size: NA
v_call: TRBV6-6
j_call: TRBJ2-7
d_call: TRBD1
cdr3_nt: TGTGCCAGCAGTTACTCGGCGGGACAGGGGACCTACGAGCAGTACTTC
cdr3_aa: CASSYSAGQGTYEQYF

clone_size: NA
v_call: TRBV7-9
j_call: TRBJ2-7
d_call: NA
cdr3_nt: TGTGCCAGCAGCAACGGACGTTTCTACGAGCAGTACTTC
cdr3_aa: CASSNGRFYEQYF

clone_size: NA
v_call: TRBV19
j_call: TRBJ2-1
d_call: TRBD2
cdr3_nt: TGTGCCAGTAGTATGAGCGGGGGGGGTAATGAGCAGTTCTTC
cdr3_aa: CASSMSGGGNEQFF

clone_size: once
v_call: TRBV5-5
j_call: TRBJ2-3
d_call: NA
cdr3_nt: TGTGCCAGCAGCTTGGGGACAGTAACCACAGATACGCAGTATTTT
cdr3_aa: CASSLGTVTTDTQYF

clone_size: NA
v_call: TRBV7-8
j_call: TRBJ2-7
d_call: TRBD1
cdr3_nt: TGTGCCAGCAGCTTAGACCCGGGACAGACCTACGAGCAGTACTTC
cdr3_aa: CASSLDPGQTYEQYF

clone_size: NA
v_call: TRBV27
j_call: TRBJ2-7
d_call: NA
cdr3_nt: TGTGCCAGCAGTTTATCGGGGCCGGACTACGAGCAGTACTTC
cdr3_aa: CASSLSGPDYEQYF

clone_size: once
v_call: TRBV27
j_call: TRBJ2-6
d_call: NA
cdr3_nt: TGTGCCAGCAGTCCACGCCGGGGCGGCATTAAAGATGGGGCCAACGTCCTGACTTTC
cdr3_aa: CASSPRRGGIKDGANVLTF

clone_size: NA
v_call: TRBV11-2
j_call: TRBJ2-2
d_call: NA
cdr3_nt: TGTGCCAGCAGCTTAGCAAACGCGAACACCGGGGAGCTGTTTTTT
cdr3_aa: CASSLANANTGELFF

clone_size: NA
v_call: TRBV28
j_call: TRBJ2-1
d_call: NA
cdr3_nt: TGTGCCAGCAGTTTACTGCGAGCCCGGGGGCAGTTCTTC
cdr3_aa: CASSLLRARGQFF

clone_size: NA
v_call: TRBV7-2
j_call: TRBJ2-2
d_call: TRBD2
cdr3_nt: TGTGCCAGCAGCTCTTTAGCGGGAGTGAACACCGGGGAGCTGTTTTTT
cdr3_aa: CASSSLAGVNTGELFF

clone_size: once
v_call: TRBV6-5
j_call: TRBJ1-2
d_call: NA
cdr3_nt: TGTGCCAGCAGTTTCTCTATTAACTATGGCTACACCTTC
cdr3_aa: CASSFSINYGYTF

clone_size: once
v_call: TRBV14
j_call: TRBJ2-7
d_call: TRBD2
cdr3_nt: TGTGCCAGCAGCCCAGGACTAGCCGGCGAGCAGTACTTC
cdr3_aa: CASSPGLAGEQYF

clone_size: NA
v_call: TRBV7-9
j_call: TRBJ2-1
d_call: TRBD2
cdr3_nt: TGTGCCAGCAGCCCTATAGCGGGAGGGAACAATGAGCAGTTCTTC
cdr3_aa: CASSPIAGGNNEQFF

clone_size: NA
v_call: TRBV10-3
j_call: TRBJ2-1
d_call: NA
cdr3_nt: TGTGCCATCAGTGAGTCGAGGTACGCCCCTGAATCTCACGGTGAGCAGTTCTTC
cdr3_aa: CAISESRYAPESHGEQFF

clone_size: NA
v_call: TRBV2
j_call: TRBJ2-3
d_call: TRBD2
cdr3_nt: TGTGCCATCATAAGCGGGAGAAGCACAGATACGCAGTATTTT
cdr3_aa: CAIISGRSTDTQYF

clone_size: NA
v_call: TRBV27
j_call: TRBJ2-7
d_call: NA
cdr3_nt: TGTGCCAGCAGTTTAAGGGGGACCCACTACGAGCAGTACTTC
cdr3_aa: CASSLRGTHYEQYF

clone_size: NA
v_call: TRBV28
j_call: TRBJ2-7
d_call: NA
cdr3_nt: TGTGCCAGCACCGCAGATTCCGGGAGCTGGGGCTACGAGCAGTACTTC
cdr3_aa: CASTADSGSWGYEQYF

clone_size: once
v_call: TRBV9
j_call: TRBJ1-4
d_call: NA
cdr3_nt: TGTGCCAGCAGCGCTGGGGGTACAACTAATGAAAAACTGTTTTTT
cdr3_aa: CASSAGGTTNEKLFF

clone_size: NA
v_call: TRBV25-1
j_call: TRBJ2-1
d_call: NA
cdr3_nt: TGTGCCAGCAGTGAAATGGGCGTGGAGCAGTTCTTC
cdr3_aa: CASSEMGVEQFF

clone_size: NA
v_call: TRBV6-1
j_call: TRBJ2-1
d_call: NA
cdr3_nt: TGTGCCAGCAGTCCCGACTGGGATGCCGGTGAGCAGTTCTTC
cdr3_aa: CASSPDWDAGEQFF

clone_size: NA
v_call: TRBV27
j_call: TRBJ1-2
d_call: TRBD1
cdr3_nt: TGTGCCAGCAGTCCGACAGGGACCGGCTACACCTTC
cdr3_aa: CASSPTGTGYTF

clone_size: NA
v_call: TRBV15
j_call: TRBJ2-7
d_call: TRBD2
cdr3_nt: TGTGCCACAAGCCTTAGCGGGAGAGGGACCTACGAGCAGTACTTC
cdr3_aa: CATSLSGRGTYEQYF